The clone carrying this TCR beta chain was seen many times. Its antigen is unidentified. The CDR3 is 16 residues long. Trimming left V 5 bases short and J 4 bases short, with 18 bases between. Germline loops: CDR1 SGHNT, CDR2 YENEEA. TCRdb analysed the 5' RACE reads with MiXCR anew, one entry per CDR3 protein. The table shows about 57,000 distinct CDR3 sequences, with about 7.8% occurring only once. These data belong to a study of T cells after yellow fever vaccination. Findings and limits, study-wide: Detected again after the booster were most primary-vaccination clones, at approximately 96% CD4 and approximately 87% CD8. Weaker overall, the secondary response nonetheless peaked faster (day 5 versus 15).

The receptor was derived from a man aged 25-40 years who received the YFV17D yellow fever vaccine. This chain links TRBV11-3 with TRBJ2-1; D gene uncertain. The sequenced sample was CD8+ T cells sorted from PBMCs, obtained 15 days after the yellow fever booster vaccination. The CDR3 protein is CASSLSPRDRYNEQFF. CDR3 DNA: TGTGCCAGCAGCCTGTCCCCTAGAGACCGATACAATGAGCAGTTCTTC. Full variable domain (outside the CDR3, taken from reference TRBV11-3 and TRBJ2-1): EAGVVQSPRYKIIEKKQPVAFWCNPISGHNTLYWYLQNLGQGPELLIRYENEEAVDDSQLPKDRFSAERLKGVDSTLKIQPAELGDSAVYLCASSLSPRDRYNEQFFGPGTRLTVL.